One and the same sample provided the 9 T cell receptor beta chains below, sequenced in a study of blood T cells in healthy people across ages (dated by TCRdb to between 2014 and 2017). Receptors were amplified or captured by 5' RACE. Reads for this sample came from an Illumina HiSeq 2500. A second PCR of about 7 to 12 cycles was performed with a sample-barcoded 5' primer and a J-beta primer mix. TCRdb itself trimmed the public reads at Q25 with fastp, ran MiXCR and retained productive beta chains. Rows with a matching CDR3 protein are joined into one entry that keeps the most common DNA and genes. The sample profile shows 1,100,000 or so distinct CDR3 sequences; more than 40% of them were found once. Approximately 17% of the sample rests with the top ten. Sequencing was performed on blood. The receptors come from a woman in her fifties or sixties in good health.

The chain uses TRBV7-9 and TRBJ1-6; the D gene is possibly TRBD1 (6 bases). The germline gives CDR1 SEHNR, CDR2 FQNEAQ (reference sequence). The germline V and J ends were trimmed by 5 bases and 8 bases, with 16 bases remaining between them. The CDR3 is 15 residues long. CDR3 coding DNA: TGTGCCAGCAGCCCTATACGGGGGCTAGATTCACCCCTCCACTTT. It codes for CASSPIRGLDSPLHF.

There are a few counts of this clonotype. The V and J genes are TRBV4-2 and TRBJ2-3; weak D call: TRBD1 (6 bases). CDR1 is LGHNA and CDR2 is YNFKEQ in the germline V gene. The CDR3 runs 14 residues. V was trimmed by 1 base and J by 3 bases, leaving 8 bases between them. The CDR3 nucleotides are TGTGCCAGCAGCCAAGGGGACACTACAGATACGCAGTATTTT. Translating gives CASSQGDTTDTQYF.

The chain combines TRBV5-1 with TRBJ2-1, with 7 bases identical to TRBD2. CDR3 size: 16 residues. The germline V gene has CDR1 SGHRS and CDR2 YFSETQ. Trimming took 6 bases from V and 0 from J; bases not matched to a gene: 9. The CDR3 DNA reads as TGCGCCAGCAAACTCGGGGGGTTGAGCTCCTACAATGAGCAGTTCTTC. Its translation is CASKLGGLSSYNEQFF.

This clonotype was seen only a few times. The rearrangement uses TRBV27 and TRBJ2-5; possible D gene TRBD1, 6 bases. Germline V gene lookup returns CDR1 MNHEY and CDR2 SMNVEV (reference sequence). The CDR3 loop spans 15 amino acids. V lost 7 bases and J lost 5, with 20 bases in between. CDR3 sequence reads: CASNPRGRGRETQYF. CDR3 DNA sequence: TGTGCCAGCAACCCCAGAGGCAGGGGACGGGAGACCCAGTACTTC.

This clonotype occurred a few times. The rearrangement joins TRBV27 to TRBJ2-3, with no clear D. Per germline, CDR1 MNHEY and CDR2 SMNVEV (reference sequence). Trimming left V 6 bases short and J 5 bases short, with 9 bases between. The CDR3 sequence is 12 residues long. The CDR3 protein is CASRTLGDTQYF. CDR3 DNA: TGTGCCAGCAGGACTCTGGGAGATACGCAGTATTTT.

The V and J genes are TRBV11-2 and TRBJ2-3; 7 nucleotides align to TRBD2. The CDR3 is 15 residues long. Germline assignment: CDR1 SGHAT and CDR2 FQNNGV. V shed 1 base, J shed 4 bases, and the junction held 5 bases outside the gene matches. CDR3 in amino acids: CASSLGGSKADTQYF. The CDR3 DNA is TGTGCCAGCAGCTTAGGCGGGAGTAAAGCAGATACGCAGTATTTT.

This clonotype was found a few times. This chain links TRBV12-3 or TRBV12-4 with TRBJ2-7; no clear D. V shed 5 bases and J shed 2 bases, with 10 bases lying between them. This CDR3 is built from 13 residues. For the CDR3, the DNA is TGTGCCAGCAGTCTCGTGGATACCTACGAGCAGTACTTC. Protein: CASSLVDTYEQYF.

About this clonotype: One end of the junction fails to match germline, which may point to a read error. CDR3: CANSLERSYNEQFF. CDR3 coding DNA: TGTGCCAACAGCTTAGAGCGCTCCTACAATGAGCAGTTCTTC. The chain has TRBV11-2 and TRBJ2-1; unclear D gene. The CDR3 is made up of 14 amino acids. Germline CDR1 and CDR2: SGHAT and FQNNGV.

V usage is TRBV5-1 and J usage is TRBJ2-7; 8 bases agree with TRBD2. Germline lookup yields CDR1 SGHRS and CDR2 YFSETQ. The CDR3 covers 14 residues. J was trimmed by 1 base and V by 7 bases; bases with no gene match: 7. The CDR3 bases are TGCGCCAGCCACTTCGGGGGGGAGTCCTACGAGCAGTACTTC. Encoded protein: CASHFGGESYEQYF.